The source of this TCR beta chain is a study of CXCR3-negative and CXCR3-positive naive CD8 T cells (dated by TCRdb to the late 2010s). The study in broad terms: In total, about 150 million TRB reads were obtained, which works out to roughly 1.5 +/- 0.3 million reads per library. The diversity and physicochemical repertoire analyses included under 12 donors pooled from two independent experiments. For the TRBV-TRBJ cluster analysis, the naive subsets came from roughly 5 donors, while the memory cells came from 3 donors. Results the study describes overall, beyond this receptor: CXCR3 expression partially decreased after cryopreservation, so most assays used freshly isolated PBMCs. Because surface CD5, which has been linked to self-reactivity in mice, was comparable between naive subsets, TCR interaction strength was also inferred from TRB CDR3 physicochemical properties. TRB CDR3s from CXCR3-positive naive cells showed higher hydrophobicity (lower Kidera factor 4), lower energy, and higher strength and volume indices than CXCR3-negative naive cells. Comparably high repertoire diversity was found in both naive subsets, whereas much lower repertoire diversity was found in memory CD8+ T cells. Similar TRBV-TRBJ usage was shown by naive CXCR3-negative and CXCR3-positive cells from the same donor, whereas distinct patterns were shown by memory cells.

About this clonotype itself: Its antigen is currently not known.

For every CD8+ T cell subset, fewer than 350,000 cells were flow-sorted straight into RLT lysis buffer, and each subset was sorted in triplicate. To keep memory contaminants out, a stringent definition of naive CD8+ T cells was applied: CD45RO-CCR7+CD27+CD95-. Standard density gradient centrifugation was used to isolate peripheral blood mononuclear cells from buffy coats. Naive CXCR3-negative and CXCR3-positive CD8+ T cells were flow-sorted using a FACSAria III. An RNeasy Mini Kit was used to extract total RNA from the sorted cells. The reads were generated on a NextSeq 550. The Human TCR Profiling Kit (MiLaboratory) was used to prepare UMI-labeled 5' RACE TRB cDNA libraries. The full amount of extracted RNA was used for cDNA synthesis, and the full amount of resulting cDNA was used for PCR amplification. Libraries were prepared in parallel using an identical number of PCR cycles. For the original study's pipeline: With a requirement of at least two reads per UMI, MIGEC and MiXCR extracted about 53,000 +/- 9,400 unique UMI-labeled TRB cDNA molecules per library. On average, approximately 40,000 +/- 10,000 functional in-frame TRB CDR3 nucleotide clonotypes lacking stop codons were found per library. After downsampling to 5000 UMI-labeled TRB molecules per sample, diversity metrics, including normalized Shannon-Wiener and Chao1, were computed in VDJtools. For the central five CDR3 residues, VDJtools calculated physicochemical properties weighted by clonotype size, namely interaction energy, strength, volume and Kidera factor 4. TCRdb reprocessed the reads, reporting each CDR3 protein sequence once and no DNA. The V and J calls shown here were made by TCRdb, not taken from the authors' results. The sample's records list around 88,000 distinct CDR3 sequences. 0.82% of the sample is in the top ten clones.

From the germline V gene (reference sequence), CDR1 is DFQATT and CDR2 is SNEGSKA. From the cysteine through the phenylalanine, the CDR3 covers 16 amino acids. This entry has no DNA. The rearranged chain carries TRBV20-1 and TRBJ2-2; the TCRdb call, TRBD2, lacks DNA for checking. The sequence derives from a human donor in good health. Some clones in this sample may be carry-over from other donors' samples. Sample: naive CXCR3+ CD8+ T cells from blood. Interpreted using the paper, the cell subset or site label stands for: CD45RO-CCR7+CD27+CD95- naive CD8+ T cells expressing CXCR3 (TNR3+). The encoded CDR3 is CSARDPLGLVTGELFF.